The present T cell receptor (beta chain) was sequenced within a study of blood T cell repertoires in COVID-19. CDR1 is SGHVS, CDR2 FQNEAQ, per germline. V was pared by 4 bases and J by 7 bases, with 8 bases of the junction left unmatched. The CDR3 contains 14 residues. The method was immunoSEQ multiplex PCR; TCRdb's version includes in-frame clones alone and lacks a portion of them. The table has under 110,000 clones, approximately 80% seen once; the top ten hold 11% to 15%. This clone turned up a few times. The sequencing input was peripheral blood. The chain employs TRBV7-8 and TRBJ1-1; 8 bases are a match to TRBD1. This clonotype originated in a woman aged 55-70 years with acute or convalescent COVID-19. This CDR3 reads CASSYNRGFNEAFF. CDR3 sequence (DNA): TGTGCCAGCAGCTACAACAGGGGGTTTAATGAAGCTTTCTTT.